The 8 T cell receptor beta chains below all came from one sample that was sequenced in a study of blood T cell repertoires in COVID-19. TCRdb's copy holds only in-frame clones and misses some; the assay was immunoSEQ multiplex PCR. The sample records under 150,000 clones, about four fifths being singletons. Sequenced: peripheral blood. The receptors originated from a human donor in a cohort sampled during active COVID-19.

The CDR3 sequence: CAISAEYSNQPQHF. In DNA form, the CDR3 reads TGTGCCATCAGTGCGGAGTATAGCAATCAGCCCCAGCATTTT. The chain employs TRBV10-3 and TRBJ1-5, with unresolved D. The germline V gene encodes CDR1 ENHRY and CDR2 SYGVKD. V shed 4 bases and J shed 0 bases, with 7 bases lying between them. The CDR3 is made up of 14 amino acids.

The chain combines TRBV6-6 with TRBJ1-2; maybe TRBD1 (5 bases). This CDR3 contains 14 residues. The germline V gene encodes CDR1 MNHNY and CDR2 SVGAGI (reference sequence). The V end lost 6 bases, the J end lost 8 bases, and 19 bases lay between the germline ends. CDR3 region: CASRLGTDTWGYTF. CDR3 nucleotide sequence: TGTGCCAGCAGACTCGGGACTGACACTTGGGGCTACACCTTC.

The rearrangement links TRBV7-2 to TRBJ2-7, with 7 bases identical to TRBD1. The trim removed 5 bases at V and 3 bases at J, leaving 4 bases unmatched. The CDR3 consists of 13 residues. CDR1 and CDR2 (germline): SGHTA, FQGNSA. The CDR3 region is CASSRGRDYEQYF. DNA for the CDR3: TGTGCCAGCAGCAGGGGGCGCGACTACGAGCAGTACTTC.

Here the CDR3 DNA reads TGTGCCTGGAGTGCTGGGACAGGAGGAAATCAGCCCCAGCATTTT. Protein sequence: CAWSAGTGGNQPQHF. V usage is TRBV30 and J usage is TRBJ1-5; 8 bases align to TRBD1. Germline assignment: CDR1 GTSNPN and CDR2 SVGIG (reference sequence). The CDR3 consists of 15 residues. J lost 4 bases, V lost 1 base, and 6 bases had no gene match.

On this clone itself: At the DNA level, this CDR3 is encoded by other sequences in the same sample as well. The chain couples TRBV12-3 or TRBV12-4 to TRBJ2-7; 7 bases agree with TRBD1. The CDR3 runs to 13 residues. Trimming at V came to 5 bases and at J to 3 bases, leaving 4 bases not matched to a gene. Here the CDR3 DNA reads TGTGCCAGCAGTCCCCGGACAGGCTACGAGCAGTACTTC. This codes for CASSPRTGYEQYF.

This chain links TRBV19 with TRBJ1-5; 8 bases agree with TRBD1. Trimming removed 4 bases from V and 3 bases from J; junction bases left unmatched: 2. Germline V gene data show CDR1 as LNHDA and CDR2 as SQIVND (reference sequence). This CDR3 has 14 residues. CDR3 loop: CASSTTGDNQPQHF. The CDR3 DNA reads TGTGCCAGTAGTACGACAGGGGACAATCAGCCCCAGCATTTT.

This sequence joins TRBV15 and TRBJ2-1, with TRBD2 matching over 7 bases. CDR1 is LNHNV, CDR2 YYDKDF, per germline (reference sequence). CDR3 length: 15 amino acids. J lost 8 bases, V lost 0 bases, and 7 bases had no gene match. In nucleotides, the CDR3 is TGTGCCACCAGCAGAGATCGGAGTAGCGGGCATGAGCAGTTCTTC. It codes for CATSRDRSSGHEQFF.

Comments on this clone: Other DNA sequences in the same sample also yield this CDR3. The chain links TRBV5-1 to TRBJ2-2, with D tentatively TRBD2 (6 bases). The CDR3 spans 16 residues. CDR1 and CDR2 from the germline V gene are SGHRS and YFSETQ. The V end lost 0 bases, the J end lost 5 bases, and 14 bases lay between the germline ends. CDR3 in amino acids: CASSLGAVAGTGELFF. Written as DNA, the CDR3 is TGCGCCAGCAGCTTGGGAGCGGTCGCGGGAACCGGGGAGCTGTTTTTT.